These 10 T cell receptor beta chains originate from one sample sequenced in a study of cytomegalovirus exposure and HLA in healthy donors. Both 60 Vbeta primers and 13 Jbeta primers went into the PCR. Generated by immunoSEQ multiplex PCR, the TCRdb table keeps only in-frame clones and is missing some. The sample carries some 190,000 clones, 81% recorded once. The specimen was PBMCs. Receptors originate from a man in his forties in good health and CMV-seropositive.

This clone has just a few counts. This chain uses TRBV18 with TRBJ1-1; 9 positions match TRBD1. Germline loops: CDR1 KGHSH, CDR2 LQKENI. V dropped 2 bases and J dropped 5; count of bases not matched to a gene: 9. This CDR3 spans 16 amino acids. The CDR3 sequence is CASSPKPGQGRTEAFF. Here the CDR3 DNA reads TGTGCCAGCTCACCAAAACCGGGACAGGGTAGGACTGAAGCTTTCTTT.

CDR3 in amino acids: CASSQGGTGGPYTQYF. The CDR3 nucleotides read TGCGCCAGCAGCCAAGGAGGGACGGGAGGGCCATATACGCAGTATTTT. This chain links TRBV4-3 with TRBJ2-3; TRBD2 aligns across 8 bases. The CDR3 runs 16 residues. CDR1 and CDR2 from the germline V gene are LGHNA and YSLEER. V lost 1 base to trimming and J lost 7 bases; unmatched junction nucleotides: 10.

Note on this clone: At one end, the junction sequence differs from germline, possibly due to a read error. V and J are TRBV6-5 and TRBJ1-1; D is undetermined. The V gene's germline CDR1 is MNHEY and CDR2 SVGAGI. The CDR3 contains 13 residues. The CDR3 spells CAISVEVNTEAFF. The CDR3 DNA sequence: TGTGCCATCAGTGTGGAGGTTAACACTGAAGCTTTCTTT.

V and J are TRBV7-3 and TRBJ2-1; 14 bases agree with TRBD2. Trimming removed 5 bases from V and 5 bases from J; junction bases left unmatched: 5. The length of the CDR3 is 16 residues. Germline V gene sequence: CDR1 SGHTA, CDR2 FQGTGA. Here the CDR3 reads CASSRRLAGGHNEQFF. Written as DNA, the CDR3 is TGTGCCAGCAGCCGGAGACTAGCGGGGGGGCACAATGAGCAGTTCTTC.

This clone came up a few times. The chain joins TRBV5-1 to TRBJ2-3, with D perhaps TRBD2 (8 bases). CDR1 and CDR2 (germline): SGHRS, YFSETQ. This CDR3 spans 17 amino acids. V gave up 0 bases and J gave up 3 bases, with 17 bases separating them. This chain's CDR3 is CASSLVWTGGGTDTQYF. CDR3 bases: TGCGCCAGCAGCTTGGTGTGGACAGGCGGGGGGACAGATACGCAGTATTTT.

V gene TRBV5-1 combines with J gene TRBJ2-2; 9 bases are a match to TRBD2. The CDR3 runs 16 residues. CDR1 and CDR2 from the germline V gene are SGHRS and YFSETQ. The V segment lost 2 bases and the J segment 2 bases; nucleotides outside the gene matches: 4. CDR3: CASSLLAGDNTGELFF. CDR3 coding DNA: TGCGCCAGCAGCTTACTAGCGGGCGATAACACCGGGGAGCTGTTTTTT.

A single count supports this clone. V is TRBV2 and J is TRBJ1-1; 8 bases agree with TRBD1. Germline values: CDR1 SNHLY, CDR2 FYNNEI. With 5 bases clipped from V and 4 bases from J, the junction kept 3 bases outside the gene matches. The length of the CDR3 is 13 residues. CDR3 DNA sequence: TGTGCCAGCAGTCGACAGGGGCCCACTGAAGCTTTCTTT. It is translated as CASSRQGPTEAFF. The full variable domain, completed using reference TRBV2 and TRBJ1-1, is EPEVTQTPSHQVTQMGQEVILRCVPISNHLYFYWYRQILGQKVEFLVSFYNNEISEKSEIFDDQFSVERPDGSNFTLKIRSTKLEDSAMYFCASSRQGPTEAFFGQGTRLTVV.

This chain connects TRBV5-6 to TRBJ1-4, with 12 nucleotides matching TRBD1. V shed 2 bases and J 4 bases; nucleotides not matched to a gene: 12. The germline V gene encodes CDR1 SGHDT and CDR2 YYEEEE. This CDR3 comprises 19 residues. The CDR3 reads CASSFSVGDRGPVNEKLFF. In DNA, the CDR3 is TGTGCCAGCAGCTTTTCAGTGGGGGACAGGGGGCCGGTTAATGAAAAACTGTTTTTT.

The chain uses TRBV9 and TRBJ2-1; maybe TRBD2 (5 bases). Trimming removed 2 bases at V and 0 bases at J, with 12 bases between. In germline, CDR1 is SGDLS, CDR2 YYNGEE. The CDR3 contains 16 residues. The CDR3 loop reads CASSVEGQSSYNEQFF. The CDR3 DNA is TGTGCCAGCAGCGTCGAGGGCCAGAGCTCCTACAATGAGCAGTTCTTC.

The chain has TRBV5-1 and TRBJ2-7; 10 bases fit TRBD2. Losses at the gene ends were 0 bases for V and 2 bases for J; bases not matched to a gene: 5. The V gene's germline CDR1 is SGHRS and CDR2 YFSETQ. The CDR3 covers 16 residues. The CDR3 nucleotides read TGCGCCAGCAGCTTGGCCGCTAGCGGGGGACCCTACGAGCAGTACTTC. Translating gives CASSLAASGGPYEQYF.